Below are 32 T cell receptor beta chains sequenced from a single sample in a study of regulatory T cells in long-lasting Graves disease. Building of the TCR beta libraries involved iRepertoire HTBI primers and Arm-PCR of CDR3 regions. TCRdb passed the multiplex PCR reads through MiXCR, listing each CDR3 protein once. This repertoire shows roughly 500,000 distinct CDR3 sequences, less than 25% found once; its top ten account for 7.8%. Time point described: persistent/refractory GD, antithyroid drugs over 5 years with positive TRAb. PBMC RNA served as the TCR library source. The sample was peripheral blood mononuclear cells (PBMCs), taken when the disease was refractory, from a patient treated with antithyroid drugs. The receptors here all came from a female donor with Graves disease.

This clonotype was counted between two and nine times. A single base separates this from a much larger clone, so it may be a read error. It is likely a read error, because the conserved phenylalanine at the end of the CDR3 is missing. The chain couples TRBV28 to TRBJ2-5, with TRBD2 identical over 9 bases. The V gene's germline CDR1 is MDHEN and CDR2 SYDVKM. CDR3 size: 16 residues. With 3 bases clipped from V and 5 bases from J, the junction kept 10 bases outside the gene matches. CDR3 in DNA: TGTGCCAGCAGTTTTTTGTCTAGCGGGATTAGTGAGACCCAGTACCTC. Its protein product is CASSFLSSGISETQYL.

In the case of this clonotype: It may be a read error: a sequence one base away is much more abundant. J is TRBJ2-4 and V is TRBV9; D uncertain. The J call is uncertain, as TRBJ2-5 better fits the DNA end. The germline V gene has CDR1 SGDLS and CDR2 YYNGEE. The CDR3 loop spans 12 amino acids. The CDR3 sequence: CVSSDLQETQYF. The CDR3 region has the DNA TGTGTCAGCAGCGACCTACAAGAGACCCAGTACTTC.

On this clonotype itself: This could be a read error, since a much larger clone is one nucleotide away. The chain employs TRBV7-9 and TRBJ1-1, with D uncertain. The CDR3 runs 14 residues. Germline-derived CDR1 and CDR2 are SEHNR and FQNEAQ (reference sequence). In DNA form, the CDR3 reads TGTGCCAGCACATCGGTCGGTCCCGACACTGAAGCTCTCTTT. Translation: CASTSVGPDTEALF.

The rearrangement joins TRBV30 to TRBJ1-1, with D unclear. The CDR3 is 11 amino acids. The germline V gene encodes CDR1 GTSNPN and CDR2 SVGIG (reference sequence). The germline V and J ends were trimmed by 2 bases and 7 bases, with 8 bases remaining between them. This CDR3 reads CAWSPGIEAFF. In nucleotides, the CDR3 is TGTGCCTGGAGTCCTGGCATTGAAGCTTTCTTT.

This clonotype turned up a few times. The chain has TRBV4-2 and TRBJ1-6; TRBD1 agrees at 7 bases. Per the germline V gene, CDR1 is LGHNA and CDR2 is YNFKEQ. Trimming cost V 3 bases and J 5 bases; bases outside gene matches: 1. This CDR3 region has 14 residues. The CDR3 coding sequence is TGTGCCAGCAGCCATGGGACAGATAATTCACCCCTCCACTTT. It codes for CASSHGTDNSPLHF.

This clonotype has a handful of counts. This chain uses TRBV5-4 with TRBJ2-7; tentative D call: TRBD1 (5 bases). The V end lost 0 bases, the J end lost 0 bases, and 13 bases lay between the germline ends. CDR1 is SGHNT, CDR2 YYREEE, per germline (reference sequence). This CDR3 has 16 amino acids. CDR3 sequence reads: CASSLEGAVSSYEQYF. CDR3 coding DNA: TGTGCCAGCAGCTTGGAAGGGGCGGTGAGCTCCTACGAGCAGTACTTC.

This clonotype came up many times. The V gene is TRBV6-5, the J gene TRBJ1-6; D ambiguous. The CDR3 consists of 13 residues. V was clipped by 2 bases and J by 7 bases, with 6 bases between them. CDR1 is MNHEY, CDR2 SVGAGI, per germline. The CDR3 nucleotides read TGTGCCAGCAGTTACAGTGCCAATTCACCCCTCCACTTT. Translated: CASSYSANSPLHF.

This clonotype was detected only a few times. V and J are TRBV28 and TRBJ2-2; perhaps TRBD1 as D (6 bases). This CDR3 is built from 14 residues. Trimming shortened V by 6 bases and J by 6 bases, and 14 bases separated the two germline ends. Germline CDR1 MDHEN, CDR2 SYDVKM. CDR3: CASRTTGSPGELFF. The CDR3 nucleotides are TGTGCCAGCAGGACTACAGGGTCCCCCGGGGAGCTGTTTTTT.

The rearrangement links TRBV4-2 to TRBJ1-1; D gene uncertain. The germline V and J ends were trimmed by 4 bases and 1 base, with 10 bases remaining between them. The CDR3 contains 14 residues. The V gene's germline CDR1 is LGHNA and CDR2 YNFKEQ. CDR3 nucleotides: TGTGCCAGCAGCCCATATGACTCGAACACTGAAGCTTTCTTT. It codes for CASSPYDSNTEAFF.

This clonotype was seen a handful of times. The gene calls are TRBV28 and TRBJ2-5; TRBD2 might be the D (6 bases). CDR3 length: 16 amino acids. The V gene's germline CDR1 is MDHEN and CDR2 SYDVKM. V lost 3 bases, J lost 6 bases, and 20 bases lay in between. The CDR3 DNA follows: TGTGCCAGCAGTTTCGGCCGCGGGCGGGGCATAAAGACCCAGTACTTC. It translates to CASSFGRGRGIKTQYF.

This clonotype has a count of ten or more. The CDR3 region is CASSYHARGTQYF. Written as DNA, the CDR3 is TGTGCCAGCAGCTACCACGCTAGGGGGACCCAGTACTTC. This chain uses TRBV6-5 with TRBJ2-5; maybe TRBD1 (5 bases). Looked up from germline, CDR1 is MNHEY and CDR2 is SVGAGI. The CDR3 is made up of 13 amino acids. Trimming took off 6 bases at V and 7 bases at J, with 15 bases between the two ends.

This clonotype was counted ten times or more. The chain employs TRBV29-1 and TRBJ2-5; possible D gene TRBD1, 6 bases. V lost 3 bases and J lost 6, with 14 bases in between. The length of the CDR3 is 13 residues. Germline CDR1 reads SQVTM; CDR2 reads ANQGSEA. The CDR3, as DNA: TGCAGCGTTGAGCCCACAGGGTCGAAGACCCAGTACTTC. Protein sequence: CSVEPTGSKTQYF.

This clonotype showed up just a few times. The rearrangement uses TRBV20-1 and TRBJ2-4; D unresolved. Germline assignment: CDR1 DFQATT and CDR2 SNEGSKA (reference sequence). CDR3 length: 12 residues. Trimming left V 5 bases short and J 7 bases short, with 12 bases between. CDR3 coding DNA: TGCAGTGCTGCCGGAAGGGCGAACATTCAGTACTTC. This codes for CSAAGRANIQYF.

This clonotype was counted only a few times. The chain is built from TRBV27 and TRBJ2-7; D possibly corresponds to TRBD1 (7 bases). Germline V gives CDR1 MNHEY, CDR2 SMNVEV (reference sequence). Between the trimmed V and J ends, which lost 7 bases and 6 bases, there was a span of 19 bases. The CDR3 consists of 14 residues. Here the CDR3 DNA reads TGTGCCAGCAATCATTTGGGGACAGCGGGCGAGCAGTACTTC. It is translated as CASNHLGTAGEQYF.

The rearrangement joins TRBV2 to TRBJ2-1, with D possibly being TRBD1 (5 bases). The CDR3 spans 13 residues. Germline V gene lookup returns CDR1 SNHLY and CDR2 FYNNEI. Deletions cut 2 bases from V and 6 bases from J, with 8 bases between. CDR3 bases: TGTGCCAGCAGTGAAACAGGTACCAATGAGCAGTTCTTC. It translates to CASSETGTNEQFF.

This clonotype was recorded a few times. The chain combines TRBV2 with TRBJ2-1; D gene uncertain. Germline loops: CDR1 SNHLY, CDR2 FYNNEI. V gave up 1 base and J gave up 5 bases, with 6 bases separating them. There are 13 residues in the CDR3. The CDR3 loop is CASSEDRDNEQFF. DNA for the CDR3: TGTGCCAGCAGTGAAGATAGGGACAATGAGCAGTTCTTC.

The table lists this clonotype with a few counts. The chain couples TRBV3-1 to TRBJ2-7; 7 nucleotides align to TRBD1. The CDR3 runs 13 residues. Trimming at V came to 7 bases and at J to 2 bases, leaving 5 bases not matched to a gene. CDR1 is LGHDT, CDR2 YNNKEL, per germline (reference sequence). CDR3 region: CASKTTGAYEQYF. For the CDR3, the DNA is TGTGCCAGCAAAACAACAGGGGCCTACGAGCAGTACTTC.

The chain uses TRBV4-2 and TRBJ1-1; the D gene is possibly TRBD1 (5 bases). V was trimmed by 2 bases and J by 3 bases, leaving 13 bases between them. This CDR3 spans 15 amino acids. CDR1 is LGHNA, CDR2 YNFKEQ, per germline. The CDR3 bases are TGTGCCAGCAGCCAAACAGGTTTGGGCGACACTGAAGCTTTCTTT. Encoded protein: CASSQTGLGDTEAFF.

In its sample, this clonotype was seen many times. V gene TRBV20-1 combines with J gene TRBJ2-7, with 7 bases that match TRBD1. CDR1 and CDR2 from the germline V gene are DFQATT and SNEGSKA (reference sequence). The CDR3 consists of 13 residues. V shed 5 bases and J 4 bases; nucleotides not matched to a gene: 8. In DNA, the CDR3 is TGCAGTGCTCGGGGACAGTTCAATTACGAGCAGTACTTC. This translates into CSARGQFNYEQYF.

The gene calls are TRBV2 and TRBJ2-1; 7 positions agree with TRBD2. Looked up from germline, CDR1 is SNHLY and CDR2 is FYNNEI. The V and J ends lost 6 bases and 9 bases, in that order; junction bases with no gene match: 11. The CDR3 is 14 amino acids. The CDR3 DNA reads TGTGCCAGCAGCCCGGTGGGAGGGGAGGCTGAGCAGTTCTTC. Residues: CASSPVGGEAEQFF.

Comment on this clonotype: Just one base apart from a much larger clone, this may be a read error. The gene calls are TRBV6-1 and TRBJ2-7; 14 positions agree with TRBD2. V lost 11 bases to trimming and J lost 4 bases; unmatched junction nucleotides: 13. CDR3 length: 16 amino acids. The V gene's germline CDR1 is MNHNS and CDR2 SASEGT. DNA of the CDR3: TGTGCCGGCATCCCCTCCGGGACTAGCGGGAGATACGAGCAGTACTTC. Protein: CAGIPSGTSGRYEQYF.

This clonotype was recorded at least ten times. The genes are TRBV6-1 and TRBJ2-7; a possible D gene is TRBD2 (6 bases). The CDR3 has 14 residues. V lost 7 bases and J lost 1, with 14 bases in between. CDR1 is MNHNS, CDR2 SASEGT, per germline. The CDR3 sequence is CASTPGTGSYEQYF. CDR3 coding DNA: TGTGCCAGCACTCCTGGGACTGGATCCTACGAGCAGTACTTC.

The sample holds many counts of this clonotype. The rearrangement uses TRBV20-1 and TRBJ1-1, with 7 bases identical to TRBD1. Germline V gene sequence: CDR1 DFQATT, CDR2 SNEGSKA (reference sequence). Trimming at V came to 0 bases and at J to 10 bases, leaving 11 bases not matched to a gene. The CDR3 has 14 residues. The CDR3 spells CSARDREGAWAAFF. The CDR3, as DNA: TGCAGTGCTAGAGATCGCGAGGGGGCTTGGGCAGCTTTCTTT.

There are a few counts of this clonotype. The chain has TRBV2 and TRBJ1-3, with D maybe TRBD1 (6 bases). The germline CDR1 and CDR2 sequences are SNHLY and FYNNEI. The CDR3 runs to 16 residues. Trimming pared 4 bases from V and 0 bases from J, leaving 13 bases between. In DNA form, the CDR3 reads TGTGCCAGCAGTGGCTACAGGGAAAACTCTGGAAACACCATATATTTT. This sequence encodes CASSGYRENSGNTIYF. The whole variable domain, filled in from reference TRBV2 and TRBJ1-3, reads EPEVTQTPSHQVTQMGQEVILRCVPISNHLYFYWYRQILGQKVEFLVSFYNNEISEKSEIFDDQFSVERPDGSNFTLKIRSTKLEDSAMYFCASSGYRENSGNTIYFGEGSWLTVV.

This clonotype has at least ten counts. The CDR3 DNA reads TGTGCCAGCAGCTTTCTAGCGGGAGAAAGCTACGAGCAGTACTTC. Translated, it gives CASSFLAGESYEQYF. V gene TRBV5-4 combines with J gene TRBJ2-7; TRBD2 matches 10 bases. Looked up from germline, CDR1 is SGHNT and CDR2 is YYREEE (reference sequence). Trimming removed 2 bases from V and 3 bases from J; junction bases left unmatched: 5. The CDR3 runs 15 residues.

The chain uses TRBV4-1 and TRBJ1-6, with 8 nucleotides matching TRBD1. The CDR3 loop spans 15 amino acids. With 0 bases clipped from V and 8 bases from J, the junction kept 3 bases outside the gene matches. CDR1 is MGHRA and CDR2 is YSYEKL in the germline V gene. The CDR3 spells CASSQDQGADSPLHF. CDR3 nucleotide sequence: TGCGCCAGCAGCCAAGACCAGGGGGCAGATTCACCCCTCCACTTT.

The rearrangement uses TRBV7-8 and TRBJ2-5, with D perhaps matching TRBD1 or TRBD2 (5 bases each). This CDR3 is built from 14 residues. Germline lookup yields CDR1 SGHVS and CDR2 FQNEAQ. The V and J ends lost 7 bases and 5 bases respectively, with 17 bases between them. The CDR3 nucleotides are TGTGCCAGCACCACGCTTCAGGGACGCGAGACCCAGTACTTC. Residues: CASTTLQGRETQYF.

At least ten counts were recorded for this clonotype. V and J are TRBV2 and TRBJ1-1; a possible D gene is TRBD1 (5 bases). CDR1 is SNHLY and CDR2 is FYNNEI in the germline V gene. The CDR3 has 13 amino acids. V was cut by 5 bases and J by 3 bases, with 10 bases left in between. The CDR3 DNA reads as TGTGCCAGCAGTTGGGGGAGATACACTGAAGCTTTCTTT. Protein sequence: CASSWGRYTEAFF.

The V and J genes are TRBV11-1 and TRBJ2-3; 8 nucleotides agree with TRBD2. Germline V gives CDR1 SGHAT, CDR2 FQDESV (reference sequence). Trimming removed 5 bases from V and 2 bases from J; junction bases left unmatched: 9. The CDR3 runs 16 residues. The DNA for the CDR3 is TGTGCCAGCAGCCCCTGGCGGCGGGGGGCCACAGATACGCAGTATTTT. This gives the protein CASSPWRRGATDTQYF.

This clonotype occurred a few times. The rearrangement uses TRBV9 and TRBJ2-5, with D possibly TRBD1 on 5 matching bases. Germline V gene lookup returns CDR1 SGDLS and CDR2 YYNGEE. This CDR3 contains 15 residues. V was clipped by 3 bases and J by 2 bases, with 14 bases between them. CDR3 DNA: TGTGCCAGCAGCGAGGGTAAAGGGGTGCAAGAGACCCAGTACTTC. Its protein is CASSEGKGVQETQYF.

This clonotype showed up many times. V and J are TRBV27 and TRBJ2-7; D unresolved. This CDR3 spans 15 amino acids. Germline lookup yields CDR1 MNHEY and CDR2 SMNVEV (reference sequence). The V and J ends lost 7 bases and 0 bases respectively, with 16 bases between them. CDR3 in DNA: TGTGCCAGCACAAGGCTCGGCGGTAACTCCTACGAGCAGTACTTC. Translation gives CASTRLGGNSYEQYF.

This clonotype was detected many times. The chain has TRBV6-5 and TRBJ1-1; no clear D gene. Trimming removed 2 bases at V and 4 bases at J, with 11 bases between. The CDR3 runs 14 residues. Germline V gene lookup returns CDR1 MNHEY and CDR2 SVGAGI. CDR3 sequence: CASSYAMRGTEAFF. The CDR3 DNA reads as TGTGCCAGCAGTTACGCCATGCGGGGCACTGAAGCTTTCTTT.